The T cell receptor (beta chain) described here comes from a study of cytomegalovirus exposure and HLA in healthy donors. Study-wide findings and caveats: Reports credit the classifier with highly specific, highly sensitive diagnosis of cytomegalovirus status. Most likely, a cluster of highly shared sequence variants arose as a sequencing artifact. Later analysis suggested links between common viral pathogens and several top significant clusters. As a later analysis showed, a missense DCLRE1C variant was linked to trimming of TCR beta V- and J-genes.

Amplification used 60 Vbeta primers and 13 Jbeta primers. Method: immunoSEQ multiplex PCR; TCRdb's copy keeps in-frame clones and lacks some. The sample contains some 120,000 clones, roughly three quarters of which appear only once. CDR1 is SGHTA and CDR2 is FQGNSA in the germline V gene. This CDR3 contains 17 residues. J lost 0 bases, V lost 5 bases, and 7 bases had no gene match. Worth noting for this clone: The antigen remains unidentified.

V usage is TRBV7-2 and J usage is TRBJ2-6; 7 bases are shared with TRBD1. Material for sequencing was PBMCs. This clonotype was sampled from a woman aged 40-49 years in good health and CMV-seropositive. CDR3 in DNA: TGTGCCAGCAGCCCCTCACAGGGGCGCTCTGGGGCCAACGTCCTGACTTTC. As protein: CASSPSQGRSGANVLTF.